This TCR beta chain was identified during a study of OX40 agonist ivuxolimab in advanced cancers. Across the whole study: A partial response was reached by three patients: one with hepatocellular carcinoma and two with cutaneous melanoma.

The CDR3 runs 13 residues. Germline values: CDR1 SNHLY, CDR2 FYNNEI. V shed 8 bases and J 15 bases; nucleotides not matched to a gene: 9. The method was immunoSEQ multiplex PCR; TCRdb's version includes in-frame clones alone and lacks a portion of them. The sample lists some 70,000 clones; 86% were seen once. The J gene is TRBJ2-1, the V gene TRBV2; TRBD2 aligns across 14 bases. The receptor was derived from an adult with an advanced solid tumor such as melanoma, head and neck, liver or kidney cancer. The sample here was CD4+ or CD8+ T cells sorted from blood, taken in a trial of the OX40 agonist ivuxolimab. The CDR3 here is CASAETSGGALFF. The CDR3 DNA sequence: TGTGCCAGCGCGGAGACTAGCGGGGGGGCCCTGTTCTTC.